A single sample gave rise to the 30 T cell receptor beta chains below, sequenced in a study of regulatory T cells in long-lasting Graves disease. Construction of the TCR beta libraries employed iRepertoire HTBI primers in conjunction with Arm-PCR of CDR3 regions. Each CDR3 protein gets one entry after TCRdb re-called the multiplex PCR reads with MiXCR. The profile shows roughly 220,000 distinct CDR3 sequences, approximately 20% of them singletons. Specified time point: newly diagnosed GD, antithyroid drugs for less than 3 months. Making the TCR library involved RNA that had been extracted from PBMCs. The sample consisted of peripheral blood mononuclear cells (PBMCs), taken at new diagnosis, from a patient treated with antithyroid drugs. The receptors shown here come from a female donor with Graves disease.

In this sample, this clonotype turned up many times. This sequence joins TRBV2 and TRBJ1-2, with TRBD1 matching over 8 bases. Germline CDR1 is SNHLY and CDR2 is FYNNEI. V shed 7 bases and J 3 bases; nucleotides not matched to a gene: 7. This CDR3 contains 14 residues. The CDR3 DNA reads TGTGCCAGCAATCTGGACAGGGAATACTATGGCTACACCTTC. This translates into CASNLDREYYGYTF.

This clonotype was seen many times. The V gene is TRBV19, the J gene TRBJ2-1, with a possible D match to TRBD1 (6 bases). There are 14 residues in the CDR3. Per germline, CDR1 LNHDA and CDR2 SQIVND (reference sequence). V lost 7 bases and J 9 bases, leaving 19 bases between the germline ends. CDR3 coding DNA: TGTGCCAGTATGCCCAGGGGCCTCCTAACTGAGCAGTTCTTC. Amino acids: CASMPRGLLTEQFF.

This clonotype was recorded many times. The V call is TRBV28, the J call TRBJ2-7, with D hard to call. The V gene's germline CDR1 is MDHEN and CDR2 SYDVKM. The CDR3 is made up of 13 amino acids. V lost 5 bases and J lost 0, with 8 bases in between. This CDR3 is CASSPRSSYEQYF. The CDR3 nucleotides are TGTGCCAGCAGTCCCCGTAGCTCCTACGAGCAGTACTTC.

The CDR3 sequence is CASGLTNQPQHF. The DNA of the CDR3 is TGTGCCAGCGGCCTAACCAATCAGCCCCAGCATTTT. V and J are TRBV28 and TRBJ1-5; no definite D call. Germline assignment: CDR1 MDHEN and CDR2 SYDVKM. V lost 8 bases, J lost 3 bases, and 8 bases lay in between. The CDR3 runs 12 residues.

This clonotype has ten or more counts. The chain employs TRBV20-1 and TRBJ1-2, with D perhaps matching TRBD1 (5 bases). The germline V and J ends were trimmed by 2 bases and 4 bases, with 17 bases remaining between them. The CDR3 is 15 amino acids. Germline lookup yields CDR1 DFQATT and CDR2 SNEGSKA (reference sequence). The CDR3 DNA sequence: TGCAGTGCTAGACCTAGGGGACTTATAGCCTATGGCTACACCTTC. Protein: CSARPRGLIAYGYTF.

This clonotype was seen at least ten times. The chain couples TRBV19 to TRBJ1-1; D ambiguous. The V end was cut by 5 bases, the J end by 1 base, with 11 bases between. Germline V gene sequence: CDR1 LNHDA, CDR2 SQIVND (reference sequence). The CDR3 runs 14 residues. CDR3 region: CASSPPPGNTEAFF. CDR3 coding DNA: TGTGCCAGTAGTCCTCCACCGGGGAACACTGAAGCTTTCTTT.

This clonotype came up a few times. This may be a read error, as it is one base from a much larger clone. The chain joins TRBV3-1 to TRBJ1-1; weak D call: TRBD1 (5 bases). This CDR3 is 13 amino acids long. Germline loops: CDR1 LGHDT, CDR2 YNNKEL (reference sequence). Trimming took off 4 bases at V and 9 bases at J, with 15 bases between the two ends. CDR3 DNA: TGTGCCAGCAGCCTCACCCCGGGGGACCAAGCTTTCTTT. Translating it yields CASSLTPGDQAFF.

J is TRBJ2-7 and V is TRBV20-1, with no clear D. Between the trimmed V and J ends, which lost 2 bases and 7 bases, there was a span of 12 bases. The CDR3 contains 12 residues. Germline CDR1 and CDR2: DFQATT and SNEGSKA (reference sequence). In nucleotides, the CDR3 is TGCAGTGCTAGACCCCACCGAGAAGAGCAGTACTTC. It specifies CSARPHREEQYF.

This clonotype was observed at least ten times. The V call is TRBV5-4, the J call TRBJ2-5, with 7 positions matching TRBD1. Germline lookup yields CDR1 SGHNT and CDR2 YYREEE (reference sequence). Germline trimming cut 0 bases from V and 6 bases from J; bases unmatched to any gene: 8. This CDR3 is built from 15 residues. The CDR3 DNA sequence: TGTGCCAGCAGCTTGGGGGCGGAAAGGGGGCAGACCCAGTACTTC. It encodes CASSLGAERGQTQYF. Full variable domain (missing parts from reference TRBV5-4 and TRBJ2-5): ETGVTQSPTHLIKTRGQQVTLRCSSQSGHNTVSWYQQALGQGPQFIFQYYREEENGRGNFPPRFSGLQFPNYSSELNVNALELDDSALYLCASSLGAERGQTQYFGPGTRLLVL.

Ten or more counts support this clonotype. The chain links TRBV28 to TRBJ1-4; TRBD1 agrees at 8 bases. This CDR3 is built from 15 residues. After removal of 6 bases from V and 10 bases from J, the junction contained 13 bases not matched to a gene. Germline loops: CDR1 MDHEN, CDR2 SYDVKM. The DNA of the CDR3 is TGTGCCAGCAGCCTATGGGGACAGGAGGATTCAAAACTGTTTTTT. It encodes CASSLWGQEDSKLFF.

This clonotype has just a few counts. The CDR3 DNA is TGCAGTGCTAGTAGCTGGGCCCAAGAGACCCAGTACTTC. It is translated as CSASSWAQETQYF. V and J are TRBV20-1 and TRBJ2-5; D remains unclear. This CDR3 has 13 residues. V was trimmed by 3 bases and J by 1 base, leaving 9 bases between them. Per the germline V gene, CDR1 is DFQATT and CDR2 is SNEGSKA (reference sequence).

In this sample, this clonotype turned up many times. CDR3: CASPTRDRGLVEQYF. The CDR3 DNA sequence: TGTGCCAGCCCAACCCGGGACAGGGGGCTAGTCGAGCAGTACTTC. The chain joins TRBV27 to TRBJ2-7; TRBD1 aligns across 12 bases. J gave up 6 bases and V 8 bases, and 11 bases lay outside the gene matches. CDR3 length: 15 residues. Germline CDR1 MNHEY, CDR2 SMNVEV (reference sequence).

The table lists this clonotype with many counts. J is TRBJ2-5 and V is TRBV2, with D possibly being TRBD2 (6 bases). The V and J ends lost 6 bases and 1 base respectively, with 15 bases between them. CDR1 is SNHLY, CDR2 FYNNEI, per germline. The CDR3 sequence is 15 residues long. The CDR3 reads CASSAADYPQETQYF. The CDR3 bases are TGTGCCAGCAGCGCGGCGGACTACCCCCAAGAGACCCAGTACTTC.

This clonotype has more than one count but fewer than ten. This chain uses TRBV9 with TRBJ2-3; unclear D gene. Germline-derived CDR1 and CDR2 are SGDLS and YYNGEE. This CDR3 comprises 14 residues. The V gene lost 0 bases and the J gene lost 0 bases, with 5 bases spanning the gap. CDR3 residues: CASSVGDSTDTQYF. Written as DNA, the CDR3 is TGTGCCAGCAGCGTAGGAGACAGCACAGATACGCAGTATTTT.

This clonotype was recorded many times. The chain joins TRBV27 to TRBJ2-5; D remains unclear. Trimming cost V 6 bases and J 3 bases, with 17 bases left between them. Germline assignment: CDR1 MNHEY and CDR2 SMNVEV (reference sequence). CDR3 length: 15 residues. CDR3 bases: TGTGCCAGCAGCTTCGACGTCCGGGCTAAAGAGACCCAGTACTTC. Protein product: CASSFDVRAKETQYF.

Points on this clonotype: A junction boundary mismatches the germline segment, possibly from a read error. The chain links TRBV5-1 to TRBJ1-1, with D maybe TRBD1 (5 bases). The CDR3 spans 14 residues. In germline, CDR1 is SGHRS, CDR2 YFSETQ. The chain's CDR3 is CAGSLAGRDTEAFF. The CDR3 DNA sequence: TGCGCCGGCAGCTTAGCAGGGCGGGACACTGAAGCTTTCTTT.

Many counts were recorded for this clonotype. V and J are TRBV5-5 and TRBJ2-5, with D unclear. V was cut by 2 bases and J by 5 bases, with 7 bases left in between. The CDR3 extends over 12 amino acids. Germline-derived CDR1 and CDR2 are SGHKS and YYEKEE (reference sequence). The CDR3 sequence is CASSFLLETQYF. The CDR3 DNA follows: TGTGCCAGCAGCTTTTTGCTCGAGACCCAGTACTTC.

This clonotype has a single count. The J gene is TRBJ2-5, the V gene TRBV11-3; 7 bases line up with TRBD2. V dropped 6 bases and J dropped 5; count of bases not matched to a gene: 12. CDR1 is SGHNT and CDR2 is YENEEA in the germline V gene. There are 15 residues in the CDR3. CDR3 sequence reads: CASRPPGGGLETQYF. The DNA of the CDR3 is TGTGCCAGCAGACCCCCGGGGGGTGGACTGGAGACCCAGTACTTC.

This clonotype was detected only a few times. The chain carries TRBV5-4 and TRBJ2-7; TRBD2 aligns across 13 bases. V was pared by 2 bases and J by 0 bases, with 2 bases of the junction left unmatched. The length of the CDR3 is 16 residues. Germline loops: CDR1 SGHNT, CDR2 YYREEE (reference sequence). The CDR3 is CASSLGLAGASYEQYF. The CDR3 DNA is TGTGCCAGCAGCTTAGGACTAGCGGGAGCCTCCTACGAGCAGTACTTC. The variable domain in full, with the rest retrieved from reference TRBV5-4 and TRBJ2-7, is ETGVTQSPTHLIKTRGQQVTLRCSSQSGHNTVSWYQQALGQGPQFIFQYYREEENGRGNFPPRFSGLQFPNYSSELNVNALELDDSALYLCASSLGLAGASYEQYFGPGTRLTVT.

This clonotype was picked up many times. The V call is TRBV30, the J call TRBJ1-2; 7 bases match TRBD1. The CDR3 contains 15 residues. Germline CDR1 reads GTSNPN; CDR2 reads SVGIG (reference sequence). Trimming cost V 0 bases and J 10 bases; bases outside gene matches: 14. DNA for the CDR3: TGTGCCTGGAGTGTAGGGGGCAGCGGTTCAAGAAACTACACCTTC. Translated, it gives CAWSVGGSGSRNYTF.

This clonotype has only a few counts. This chain connects TRBV27 to TRBJ2-2; TRBD1 matches 10 bases. V was pared by 7 bases and J by 6 bases, with 11 bases of the junction left unmatched. CDR1 and CDR2 (germline): MNHEY, SMNVEV (reference sequence). This CDR3 is 16 amino acids long. The DNA of the CDR3 is TGTGCCAGCAATCCAGCCGGGACAGGGGTCCCCGGGGAGCTGTTTTTT. Translation gives CASNPAGTGVPGELFF.

The CDR3 loop is CASTPDRSGANVLTF. Written as DNA, the CDR3 is TGTGCCAGCACCCCAGACCGCTCTGGGGCCAACGTCCTGACTTTC. The chain has TRBV6-2 or TRBV6-3 and TRBJ2-6, with D hard to call. The germline V and J ends were trimmed by 7 bases and 0 bases, with 10 bases remaining between them. Germline values: CDR1 MNHEY, CDR2 SVGEGT. The CDR3 has 15 residues.

In this sample, this clonotype turned up many times. The J gene is TRBJ1-3, the V gene TRBV6-9; D remains unclear. Per germline, CDR1 MNHGY and CDR2 SVAAGI. The CDR3 loop spans 16 amino acids. V lost 3 bases to trimming and J lost 0 bases, with 12 bases between them. CDR3 loop: CASSYEDGASGNTIYF. As DNA, the CDR3 is TGTGCCAGCAGTTACGAGGACGGTGCCTCTGGAAACACCATATATTTT.

This clonotype was counted ten times or more. This chain connects TRBV28 to TRBJ2-3; D possibly corresponds to TRBD2 (5 bases). Per germline, CDR1 MDHEN and CDR2 SYDVKM. Trimming shortened V by 6 bases and J by 4 bases, and 17 bases separated the two germline ends. The CDR3 spans 15 residues. The CDR3 is CASSPRRIASDTQYF. CDR3 nucleotide sequence: TGTGCCAGCAGCCCCAGGAGAATAGCGTCAGATACGCAGTATTTT.

This clonotype was observed at least ten times. The chain employs TRBV6-1 and TRBJ2-1; 13 bases are shared with TRBD2. Germline V gene lookup returns CDR1 MNHNS and CDR2 SASEGT. Trimming at V came to 6 bases and at J to 8 bases, leaving 16 bases not matched to a gene. The CDR3 is 18 residues long. The CDR3 nucleotides are TGTGCCAGCAGAACCGGGACTAGCGGGATCCTATCTGGGGATGAGCAGTTCTTC. Translating it yields CASRTGTSGILSGDEQFF.

This clonotype was picked up many times. The chain employs TRBV7-2 and TRBJ2-7; the match to TRBD2 covers 9 bases. V trimming: 3 bases; J trimming: 3 bases; junction bases outside the gene matches: 6. Germline V gives CDR1 SGHTA, CDR2 FQGNSA. The CDR3 contains 15 residues. This chain's CDR3 is CASSFSGSRGYEQYF. CDR3 DNA sequence: TGTGCCAGCAGCTTTAGCGGGAGTAGGGGCTACGAGCAGTACTTC.

This clonotype was observed a handful of times. The V and J genes are TRBV18 and TRBJ1-2; 7 bases align to TRBD1. CDR3 length equals 15 residues. Germline CDR1 KGHSH, CDR2 LQKENI. Germline trimming cut 8 bases from V and 5 bases from J; bases unmatched to any gene: 14. The CDR3 loop reads CASPLRGQESYGYTF. The CDR3 DNA follows: TGTGCCAGCCCACTACGCGGACAGGAGAGTTATGGCTACACCTTC.

The sample holds a few counts of this clonotype. V gene TRBV6-1 combines with J gene TRBJ2-7, with D uncertain. Looked up from germline, CDR1 is MNHNS and CDR2 is SASEGT. The germline V and J ends were trimmed by 6 bases and 0 bases, with 18 bases remaining between them. This CDR3 is 16 amino acids long. The DNA of the CDR3 is TGTGCCAGCAGCCCAAGTCCAGGCTGGAGCTCCTACGAGCAGTACTTC. It specifies CASSPSPGWSSYEQYF.

The chain is built from TRBV20-1 and TRBJ1-1; no clear D. CDR3 length: 14 residues. The germline V and J ends were trimmed by 4 bases and 3 bases, with 15 bases remaining between them. CDR1 DFQATT and CDR2 SNEGSKA come from the germline V gene (reference sequence). The DNA of the CDR3 is TGCAGTGCTACCTCAGGCAGGAGGGACACTGAAGCTTTCTTT. Protein: CSATSGRRDTEAFF.

The sample holds one count of this clonotype. This rearrangement joins TRBV11-2 to TRBJ2-2; a weak D match, TRBD2 (6 bases). Trimming cost V 4 bases and J 2 bases, with 8 bases left between them. This CDR3 has 14 amino acids. Looked up from germline, CDR1 is SGHAT and CDR2 is FQNNGV. The CDR3 coding sequence is TGTGCCAGCAGCTGGGGACTTAACACCGGGGAGCTGTTTTTT. It yields the protein CASSWGLNTGELFF.